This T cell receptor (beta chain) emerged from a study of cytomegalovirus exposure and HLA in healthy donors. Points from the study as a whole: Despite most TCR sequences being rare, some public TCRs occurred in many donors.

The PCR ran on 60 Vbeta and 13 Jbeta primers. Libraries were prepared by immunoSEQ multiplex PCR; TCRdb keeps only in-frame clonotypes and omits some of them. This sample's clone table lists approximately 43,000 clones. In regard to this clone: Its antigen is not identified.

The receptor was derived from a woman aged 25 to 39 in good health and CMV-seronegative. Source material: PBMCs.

The CDR3 DNA sequence: TGTGCCAGCACTACGAGCGGGAGACAGTACGAGCAGTACTTC. Translated, it gives CASTTSGRQYEQYF. This chain uses TRBV28 with TRBJ2-7; 8 positions agree with TRBD2. Germline-derived CDR1 and CDR2 are MDHEN and SYDVKM. The CDR3 runs 14 residues. V lost 7 bases and J lost 4; bases outside the gene matches: 9. Full variable domain (remainder filled in from reference TRBV28 and TRBJ2-7): DVKVTQSSRYLVKRTGEKVFLECVQDMDHENMFWYRQDPGLGLRLIYFSYDVKMKEKGDIPEGYSVSREKKERFSLILESASTNQTSMYLCASTTSGRQYEQYFGPGTRLTVT.